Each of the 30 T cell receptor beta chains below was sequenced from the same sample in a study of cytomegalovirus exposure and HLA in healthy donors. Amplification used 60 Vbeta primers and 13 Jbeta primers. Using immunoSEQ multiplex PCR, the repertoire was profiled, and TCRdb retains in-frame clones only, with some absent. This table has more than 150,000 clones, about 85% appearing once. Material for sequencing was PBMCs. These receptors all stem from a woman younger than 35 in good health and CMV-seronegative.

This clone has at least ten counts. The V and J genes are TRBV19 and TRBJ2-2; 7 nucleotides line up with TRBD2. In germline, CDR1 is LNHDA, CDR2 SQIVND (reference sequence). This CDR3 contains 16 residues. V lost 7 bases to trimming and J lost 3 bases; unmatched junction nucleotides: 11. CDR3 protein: CASTKRRLADTGELFF. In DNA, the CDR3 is TGTGCCAGTACCAAAAGGCGGCTAGCGGACACCGGGGAGCTGTTTTTT.

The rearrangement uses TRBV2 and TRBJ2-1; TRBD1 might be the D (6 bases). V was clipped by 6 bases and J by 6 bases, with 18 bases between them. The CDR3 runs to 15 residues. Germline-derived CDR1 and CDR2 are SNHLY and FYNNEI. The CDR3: CASSWGTPGFNEQFF. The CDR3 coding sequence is TGTGCCAGCAGCTGGGGGACACCGGGGTTCAATGAGCAGTTCTTC.

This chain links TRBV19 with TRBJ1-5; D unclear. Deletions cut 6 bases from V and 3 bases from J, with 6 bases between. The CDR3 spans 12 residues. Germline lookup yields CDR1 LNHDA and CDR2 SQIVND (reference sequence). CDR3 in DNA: TGTGCCAGTAGAAACTACAATCAGCCCCAGCATTTT. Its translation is CASRNYNQPQHF.

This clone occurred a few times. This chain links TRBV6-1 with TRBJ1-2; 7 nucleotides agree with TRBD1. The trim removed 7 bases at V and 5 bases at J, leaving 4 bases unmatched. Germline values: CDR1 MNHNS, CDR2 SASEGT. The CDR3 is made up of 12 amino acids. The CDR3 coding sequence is TGTGCCAGCAAAGACAGGGCGTATGGCTACACCTTC. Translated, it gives CASKDRAYGYTF.

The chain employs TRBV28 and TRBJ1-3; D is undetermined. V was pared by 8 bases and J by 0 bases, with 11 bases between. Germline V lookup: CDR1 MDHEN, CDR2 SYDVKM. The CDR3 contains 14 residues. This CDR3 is CASERGNSGNTIYF. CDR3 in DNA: TGTGCCAGCGAGCGCGGGAACTCTGGAAACACCATATATTTT.

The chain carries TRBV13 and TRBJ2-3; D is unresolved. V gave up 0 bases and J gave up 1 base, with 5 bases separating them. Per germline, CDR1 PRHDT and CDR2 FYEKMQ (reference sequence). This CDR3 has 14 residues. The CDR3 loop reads CASSLGARTDTQYF. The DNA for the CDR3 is TGTGCCAGCAGCTTAGGGGCTCGCACAGATACGCAGTATTTT.

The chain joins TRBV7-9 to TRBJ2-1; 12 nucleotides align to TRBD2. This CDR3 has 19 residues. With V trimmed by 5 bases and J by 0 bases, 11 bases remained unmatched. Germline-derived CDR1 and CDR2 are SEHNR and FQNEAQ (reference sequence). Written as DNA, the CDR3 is TGTGCCAGCAGCGATCCGGGACTAGCGGGCCTTAGCTCCTACAATGAGCAGTTCTTC. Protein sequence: CASSDPGLAGLSSYNEQFF.

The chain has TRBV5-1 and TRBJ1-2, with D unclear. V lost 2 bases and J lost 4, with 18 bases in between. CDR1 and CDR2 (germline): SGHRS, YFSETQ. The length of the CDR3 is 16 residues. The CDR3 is CASSLREDTLIYGYTF. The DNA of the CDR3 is TGCGCCAGCAGCTTACGCGAAGACACGCTTATCTATGGCTACACCTTC.

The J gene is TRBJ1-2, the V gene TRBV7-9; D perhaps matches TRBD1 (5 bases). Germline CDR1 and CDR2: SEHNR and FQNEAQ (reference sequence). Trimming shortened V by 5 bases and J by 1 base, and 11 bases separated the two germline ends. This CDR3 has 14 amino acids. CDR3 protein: CASSRTQINYGYTF. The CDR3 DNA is TGTGCCAGCAGCCGGACACAGATTAACTATGGCTACACCTTC.

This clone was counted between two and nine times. CDR3 bases: TGTGCCAGCAGTTTATGGAGGATACTCTCCTATGGCTACACCTTC. Residues: CASSLWRILSYGYTF. The V gene is TRBV28, the J gene TRBJ1-2; D is ambiguous. Trimming left V 0 bases short and J 4 bases short, with 12 bases between. The CDR3 is made up of 15 amino acids. Germline V gene lookup returns CDR1 MDHEN and CDR2 SYDVKM.

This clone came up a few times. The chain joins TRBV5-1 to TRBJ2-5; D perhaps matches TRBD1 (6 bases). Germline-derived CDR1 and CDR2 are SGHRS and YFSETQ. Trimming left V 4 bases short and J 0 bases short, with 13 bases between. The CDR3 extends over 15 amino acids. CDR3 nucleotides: TGCGCCAGCAGCACCGGACAGCCAAACCAAGAGACCCAGTACTTC. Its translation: CASSTGQPNQETQYF.

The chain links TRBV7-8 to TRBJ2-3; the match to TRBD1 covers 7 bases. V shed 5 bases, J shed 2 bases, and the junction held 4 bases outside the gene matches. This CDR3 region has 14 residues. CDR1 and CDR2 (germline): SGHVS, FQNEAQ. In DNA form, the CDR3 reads TGTGCCAGCAGCCACGGGACAGCCACAGATACGCAGTATTTT. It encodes CASSHGTATDTQYF. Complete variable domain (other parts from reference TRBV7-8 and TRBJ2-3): GAGVSQSPRYKVAKRGQDVALRCDPISGHVSLFWYQQALGQGPEFLTYFQNEAQLDKSGLPSDRFFAERPEGSVSTLKIQRTQQEDSAVYLCASSHGTATDTQYFGPGTRLTVL.

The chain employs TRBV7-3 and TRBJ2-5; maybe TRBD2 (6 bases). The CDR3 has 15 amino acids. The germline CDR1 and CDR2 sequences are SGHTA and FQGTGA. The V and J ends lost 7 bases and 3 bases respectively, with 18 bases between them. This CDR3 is CASTMGSGIEETQYF. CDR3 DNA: TGTGCCAGCACTATGGGTAGCGGAATCGAAGAGACCCAGTACTTC.

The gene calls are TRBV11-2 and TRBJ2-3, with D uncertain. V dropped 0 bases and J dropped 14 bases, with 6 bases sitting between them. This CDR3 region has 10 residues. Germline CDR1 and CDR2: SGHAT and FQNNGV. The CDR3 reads CASSLDRVYF. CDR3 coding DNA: TGTGCCAGCAGCTTAGATCGGGTGTATTTT. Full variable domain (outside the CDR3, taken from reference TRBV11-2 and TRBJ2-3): EAGVAQSPRYKIIEKRQSVAFWCNPISGHATLYWYQQILGQGPKLLIQFQNNGVVDDSQLPKDRFSAERLKGVDSTLKIQPAKLEDSAVYLCASSLDRVYFGPGTRLTVL.

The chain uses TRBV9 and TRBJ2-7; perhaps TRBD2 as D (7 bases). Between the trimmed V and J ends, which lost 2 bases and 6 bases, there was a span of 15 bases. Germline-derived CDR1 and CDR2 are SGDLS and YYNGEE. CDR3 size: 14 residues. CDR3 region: CASSVGGGRGEQYF. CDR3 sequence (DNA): TGTGCCAGCAGCGTTGGGGGGGGGCGGGGCGAGCAGTACTTC.

The CDR3 nucleotides read TGTGCCAGCTCACCAAGCGAAGGCCCCTACGAGCAGTACTTC. Translation: CASSPSEGPYEQYF. V and J are TRBV18 and TRBJ2-7; D unresolved. Germline V gene sequence: CDR1 KGHSH, CDR2 LQKENI. The V gene lost 2 bases and the J gene lost 2 bases, with 10 bases spanning the gap. This CDR3 has 14 residues.

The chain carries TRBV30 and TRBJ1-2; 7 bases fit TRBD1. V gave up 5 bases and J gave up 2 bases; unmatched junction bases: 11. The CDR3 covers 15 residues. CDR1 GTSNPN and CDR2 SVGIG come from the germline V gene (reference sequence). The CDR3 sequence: CAWAPYRGNNYGYTF. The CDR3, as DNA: TGTGCCTGGGCACCGTACAGGGGAAACAACTATGGCTACACCTTC.

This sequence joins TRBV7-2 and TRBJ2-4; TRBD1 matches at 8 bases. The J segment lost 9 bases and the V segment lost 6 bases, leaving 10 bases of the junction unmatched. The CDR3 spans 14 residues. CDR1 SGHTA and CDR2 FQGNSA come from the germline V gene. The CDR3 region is CASSGSLQGGIQYF. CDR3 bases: TGTGCCAGCAGTGGCAGCCTACAGGGGGGCATTCAGTACTTC.

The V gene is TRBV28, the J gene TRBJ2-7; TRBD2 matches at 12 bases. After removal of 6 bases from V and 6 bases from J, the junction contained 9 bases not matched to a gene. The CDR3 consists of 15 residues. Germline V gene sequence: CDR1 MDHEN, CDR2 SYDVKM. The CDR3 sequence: CASRAPGLAGLEQYF. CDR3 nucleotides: TGTGCCAGCAGAGCTCCGGGACTAGCGGGTCTCGAGCAGTACTTC.

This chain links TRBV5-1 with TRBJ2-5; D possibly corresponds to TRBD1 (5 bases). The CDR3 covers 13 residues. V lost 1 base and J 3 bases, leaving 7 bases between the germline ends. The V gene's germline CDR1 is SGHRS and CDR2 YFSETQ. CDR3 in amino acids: CASSLPGKETQYF. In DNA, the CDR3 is TGCGCCAGCAGCTTGCCAGGGAAAGAGACCCAGTACTTC.

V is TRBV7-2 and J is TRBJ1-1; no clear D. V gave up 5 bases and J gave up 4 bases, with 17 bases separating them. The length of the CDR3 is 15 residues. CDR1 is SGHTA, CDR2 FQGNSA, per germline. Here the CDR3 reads CASSLFRRAATEAFF. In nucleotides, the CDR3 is TGTGCCAGCAGCCTATTCAGGAGGGCTGCCACTGAAGCTTTCTTT.

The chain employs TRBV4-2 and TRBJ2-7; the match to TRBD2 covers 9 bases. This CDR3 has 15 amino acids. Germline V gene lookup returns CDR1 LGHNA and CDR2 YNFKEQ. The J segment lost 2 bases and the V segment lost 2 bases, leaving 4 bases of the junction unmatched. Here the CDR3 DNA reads TGTGCCAGCAGCCAATCCCGCGGGGGGGCCTACGAGCAGTACTTC. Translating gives CASSQSRGGAYEQYF.

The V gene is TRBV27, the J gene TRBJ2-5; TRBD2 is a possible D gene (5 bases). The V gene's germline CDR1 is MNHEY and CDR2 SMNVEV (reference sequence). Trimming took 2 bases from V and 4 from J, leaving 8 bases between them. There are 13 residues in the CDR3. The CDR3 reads CASSLAGVETQYF. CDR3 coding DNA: TGTGCCAGCAGTTTAGCGGGTGTAGAGACCCAGTACTTC.

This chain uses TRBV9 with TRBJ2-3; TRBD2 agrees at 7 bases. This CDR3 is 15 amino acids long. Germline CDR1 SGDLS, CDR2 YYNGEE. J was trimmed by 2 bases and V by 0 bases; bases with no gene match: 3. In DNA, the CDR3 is TGTGCCAGCAGCGTAGGAACTAGCGCCACAGATACGCAGTATTTT. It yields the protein CASSVGTSATDTQYF.

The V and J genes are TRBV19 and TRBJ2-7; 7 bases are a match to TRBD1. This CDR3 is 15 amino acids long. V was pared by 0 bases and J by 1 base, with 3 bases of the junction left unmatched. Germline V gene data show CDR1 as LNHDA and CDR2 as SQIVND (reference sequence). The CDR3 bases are TGTGCCAGTAGTATAGACGAGGGGGCGTCCTACGAGCAGTACTTC. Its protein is CASSIDEGASYEQYF.

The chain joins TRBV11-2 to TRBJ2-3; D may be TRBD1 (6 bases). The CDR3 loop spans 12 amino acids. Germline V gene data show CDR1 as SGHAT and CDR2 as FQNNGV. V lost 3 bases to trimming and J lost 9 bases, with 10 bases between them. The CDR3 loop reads CASSFPQGTQYF. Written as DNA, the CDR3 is TGTGCCAGCAGCTTCCCCCAGGGGACGCAGTATTTT. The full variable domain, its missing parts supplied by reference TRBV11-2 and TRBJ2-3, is EAGVAQSPRYKIIEKRQSVAFWCNPISGHATLYWYQQILGQGPKLLIQFQNNGVVDDSQLPKDRFSAERLKGVDSTLKIQPAKLEDSAVYLCASSFPQGTQYFGPGTRLTVL.

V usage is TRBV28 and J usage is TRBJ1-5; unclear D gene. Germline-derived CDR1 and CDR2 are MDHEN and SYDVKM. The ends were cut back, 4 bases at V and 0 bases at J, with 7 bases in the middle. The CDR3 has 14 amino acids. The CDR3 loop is CASSSQDSNQPQHF. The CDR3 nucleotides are TGTGCCAGCAGTTCTCAGGATAGCAATCAGCCCCAGCATTTT.

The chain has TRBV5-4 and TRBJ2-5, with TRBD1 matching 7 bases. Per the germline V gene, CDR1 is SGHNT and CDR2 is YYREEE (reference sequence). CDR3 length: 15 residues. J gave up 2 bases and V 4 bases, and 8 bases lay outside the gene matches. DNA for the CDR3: TGTGCCAGCAGCGCCCCCGCAGGGGGTCAAGAGACCCAGTACTTC. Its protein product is CASSAPAGGQETQYF.

The CDR3 spells CASSPGHFNQPQHF. DNA of the CDR3: TGTGCCAGCAGTCCCGGACACTTCAATCAGCCCCAGCATTTT. The chain recombines TRBV2 with TRBJ1-5; weak D call: TRBD1 (5 bases). Germline assignment: CDR1 SNHLY and CDR2 FYNNEI. The CDR3 has 14 residues. Trimming pared 5 bases from V and 3 bases from J, leaving 11 bases between.

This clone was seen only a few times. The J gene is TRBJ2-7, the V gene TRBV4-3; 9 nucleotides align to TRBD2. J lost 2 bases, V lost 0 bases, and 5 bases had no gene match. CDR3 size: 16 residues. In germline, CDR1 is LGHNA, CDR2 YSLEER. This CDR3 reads CASSQDGTSFTYEQYF. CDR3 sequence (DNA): TGCGCCAGCAGCCAAGATGGGACTAGCTTCACCTACGAGCAGTACTTC.